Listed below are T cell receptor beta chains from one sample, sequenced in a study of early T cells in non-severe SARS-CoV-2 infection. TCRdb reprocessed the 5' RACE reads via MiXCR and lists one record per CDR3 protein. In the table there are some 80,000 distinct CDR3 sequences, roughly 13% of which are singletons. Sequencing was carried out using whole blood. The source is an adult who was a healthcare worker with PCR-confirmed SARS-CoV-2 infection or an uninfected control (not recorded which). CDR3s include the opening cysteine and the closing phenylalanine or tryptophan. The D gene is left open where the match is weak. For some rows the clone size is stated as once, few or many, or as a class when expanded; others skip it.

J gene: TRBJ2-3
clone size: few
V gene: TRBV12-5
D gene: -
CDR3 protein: CAMTPTVTDTQYF
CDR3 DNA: TGTGCCATGACCCCGACAGTCACAGATACGCAGTATTTT

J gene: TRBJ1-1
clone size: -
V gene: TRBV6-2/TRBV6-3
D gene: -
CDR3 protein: CASSYLRGGSDTEAFF
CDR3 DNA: TGTGCCAGCAGTTACTTGAGAGGCGGAAGTGACACTGAAGCTTTCTTT

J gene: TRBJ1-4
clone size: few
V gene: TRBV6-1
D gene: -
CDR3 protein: CASRQGPSNEKLFF
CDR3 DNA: TGTGCCAGCAGACAGGGCCCATCTAATGAAAAACTGTTTTTT

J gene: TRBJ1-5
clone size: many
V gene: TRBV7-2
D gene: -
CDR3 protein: CASSVGGFNQPQHF
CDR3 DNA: TGTGCCAGCAGTGTAGGGGGGTTCAATCAGCCCCAGCATTTT

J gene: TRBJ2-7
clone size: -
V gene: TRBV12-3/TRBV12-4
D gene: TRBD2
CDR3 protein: CASSLELAGPPYEQYF
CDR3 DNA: TGTGCCAGCAGTTTAGAACTAGCGGGGCCCCCCTACGAGCAGTACTTC

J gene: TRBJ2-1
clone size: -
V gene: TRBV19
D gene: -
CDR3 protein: CASSIGLANVREQFF
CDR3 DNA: TGTGCCAGTAGTATCGGGCTAGCAAATGTCCGTGAGCAGTTCTTC

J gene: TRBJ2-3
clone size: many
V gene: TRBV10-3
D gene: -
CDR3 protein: CAISEFPIADTQYF
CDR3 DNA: TGTGCCATCAGTGAATTTCCGATTGCAGATACGCAGTATTTT

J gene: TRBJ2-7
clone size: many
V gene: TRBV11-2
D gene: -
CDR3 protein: CASSSRPYSYEQYF
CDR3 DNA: TGTGCCAGCAGCTCCCGTCCCTACTCCTACGAGCAGTACTTC

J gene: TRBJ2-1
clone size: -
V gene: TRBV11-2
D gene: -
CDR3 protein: CASSLFPPGTHNEQFF
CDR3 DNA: TGTGCCAGCAGCTTATTCCCCCCGGGGACCCACAATGAGCAGTTCTTC

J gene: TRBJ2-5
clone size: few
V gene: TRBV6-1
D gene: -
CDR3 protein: CASHLYAGLQETQYF
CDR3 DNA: TGTGCCAGCCATCTATACGCGGGATTACAAGAGACCCAGTACTTC

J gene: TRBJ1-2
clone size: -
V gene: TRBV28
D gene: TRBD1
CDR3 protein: CAVRQGAGGYTF
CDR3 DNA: TGTGCCGTCAGACAGGGGGCCGGAGGCTACACCTTC

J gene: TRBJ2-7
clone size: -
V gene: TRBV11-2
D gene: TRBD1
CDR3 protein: CASSSLLGDRFSYEQYF
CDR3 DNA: TGTGCCAGCAGCTCACTACTGGGGGACAGATTCTCCTACGAGCAGTACTTC

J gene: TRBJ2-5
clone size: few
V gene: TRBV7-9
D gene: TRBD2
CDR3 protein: CASSLPQAGGETQYF
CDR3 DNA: TGTGCCAGCAGCCTGCCACAGGCCGGGGGGGAGACCCAGTACTTC

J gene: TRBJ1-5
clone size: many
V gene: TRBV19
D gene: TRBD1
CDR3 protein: CASSIDRGRWQPQHF
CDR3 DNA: TGTGCCAGTAGTATCGACAGGGGTCGGTGGCAGCCCCAGCATTTT

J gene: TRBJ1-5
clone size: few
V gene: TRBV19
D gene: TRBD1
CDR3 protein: CASSMRTGLPHQPQHF
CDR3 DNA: TGTGCCAGTAGTATGCGGACAGGGCTCCCACATCAGCCCCAGCATTTT

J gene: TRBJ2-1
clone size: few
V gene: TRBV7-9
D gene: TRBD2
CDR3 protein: CASSSSSGANEQFF
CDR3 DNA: TGTGCCAGCAGCTCCTCTAGCGGGGCTAATGAGCAGTTCTTC

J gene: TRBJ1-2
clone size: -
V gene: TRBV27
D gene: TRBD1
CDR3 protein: CASSSFRDRNYGYTF
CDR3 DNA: TGTGCCAGCAGTTCCTTCCGGGACAGGAACTATGGCTACACCTTC

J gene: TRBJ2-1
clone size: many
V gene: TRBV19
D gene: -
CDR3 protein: CASSMTGGFPYNEQFF
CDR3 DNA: TGTGCCAGTAGTATGACAGGTGGTTTCCCCTACAATGAGCAGTTCTTC

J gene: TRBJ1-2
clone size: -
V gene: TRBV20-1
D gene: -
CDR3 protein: CSAQSGSRYGYTF
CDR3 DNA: TGCAGTGCCCAATCGGGGTCGCGGTATGGCTACACCTTC

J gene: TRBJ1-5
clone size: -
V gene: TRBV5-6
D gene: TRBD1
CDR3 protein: CASSRTGGRISNQPQHF
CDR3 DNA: TGTGCCAGCAGCCGGACAGGGGGCCGAATCTCCAATCAGCCCCAGCATTTT

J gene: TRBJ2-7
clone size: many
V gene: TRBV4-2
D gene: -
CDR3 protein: CASSQDRGGAEQYF
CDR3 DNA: TGTGCCAGCAGCCAAGATAGAGGGGGAGCCGAGCAGTACTTC

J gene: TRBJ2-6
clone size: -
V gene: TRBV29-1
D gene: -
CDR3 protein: CSAGGAGANVLTF
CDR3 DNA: TGCAGCGCCGGGGGTGCAGGGGCCAACGTCCTGACTTTC

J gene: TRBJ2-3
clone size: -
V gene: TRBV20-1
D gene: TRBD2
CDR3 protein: CSARQSGGAPNTQYF
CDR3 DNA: TGCAGTGCTAGACAGAGCGGGGGGGCCCCGAATACGCAGTATTTT

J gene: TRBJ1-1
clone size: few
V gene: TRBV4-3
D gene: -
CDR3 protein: CASSQHRAGSSGTEAFF
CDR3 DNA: TGCGCCAGCAGCCAACACCGGGCGGGCAGTTCAGGCACTGAAGCTTTCTTT

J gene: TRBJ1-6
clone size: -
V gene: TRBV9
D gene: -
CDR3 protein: CASSVATLNSPLHF
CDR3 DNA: TGTGCCAGCAGCGTAGCTACGTTGAATTCACCCCTCCACTTT

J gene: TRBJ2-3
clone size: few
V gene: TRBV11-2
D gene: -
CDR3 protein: CASSLGTPDTQYF
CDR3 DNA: TGTGCCAGCAGCTTAGGGACCCCAGATACGCAGTATTTT

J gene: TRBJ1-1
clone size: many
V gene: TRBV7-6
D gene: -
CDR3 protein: CASSLAGVTNTEAFF
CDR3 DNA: TGTGCCAGCAGCTTAGCCGGGGTAACGAACACTGAAGCTTTCTTT

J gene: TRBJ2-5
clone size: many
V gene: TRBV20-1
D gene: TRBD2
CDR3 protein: CSARRTSGGLVETQYF
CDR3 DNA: TGCAGTGCTAGAAGGACTAGCGGGGGGTTGGTAGAGACCCAGTACTTC

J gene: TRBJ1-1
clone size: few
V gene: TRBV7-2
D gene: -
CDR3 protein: CASSFLGVLNTEAFF
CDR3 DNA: TGTGCCAGCAGCTTTCTTGGTGTACTGAACACTGAAGCTTTCTTT

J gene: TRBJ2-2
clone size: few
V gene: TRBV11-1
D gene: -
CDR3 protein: CASSLAGGKAGELFF
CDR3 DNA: TGTGCCAGCAGCTTAGCGGGAGGAAAGGCCGGGGAGCTGTTTTTT

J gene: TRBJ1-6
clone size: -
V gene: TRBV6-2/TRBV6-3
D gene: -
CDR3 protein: CASSLEHGGNSPLHF
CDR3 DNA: TGTGCCAGCAGTTTGGAGCATGGGGGGAATTCACCCCTCCACTTT

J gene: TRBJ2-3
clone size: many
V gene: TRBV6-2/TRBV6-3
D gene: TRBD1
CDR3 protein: CALGDSHTDTQYF
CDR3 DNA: TGTGCCCTCGGGGACAGCCACACAGATACGCAGTATTTT

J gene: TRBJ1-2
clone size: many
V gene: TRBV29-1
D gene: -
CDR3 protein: CSAWAGYGYTF
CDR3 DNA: TGCAGCGCTTGGGCAGGGTATGGCTACACCTTC

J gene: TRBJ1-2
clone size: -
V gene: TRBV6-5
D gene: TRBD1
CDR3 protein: CASRLGTGGAKNYGYTF
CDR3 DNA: TGTGCCAGCAGGCTCGGGACAGGGGGCGCGAAGAACTATGGCTACACCTTC

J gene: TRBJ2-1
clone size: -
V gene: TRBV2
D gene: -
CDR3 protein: CASRGGDSYNEQFF
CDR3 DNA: TGTGCCAGCAGGGGCGGGGACTCCTACAATGAGCAGTTCTTC

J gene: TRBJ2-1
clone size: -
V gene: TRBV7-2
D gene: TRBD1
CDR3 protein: CASSLALSRQGGNEQFF
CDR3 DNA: TGTGCCAGCAGCTTAGCGCTAAGTCGACAGGGCGGCAATGAGCAGTTCTTC

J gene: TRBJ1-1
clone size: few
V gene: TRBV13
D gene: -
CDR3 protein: CASSAGGRHQNTEAFF
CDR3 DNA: TGTGCCAGCAGCGCCGGCGGTCGACACCAGAACACTGAAGCTTTCTTT